Listed below are T cell receptor beta chains from one sample, sequenced in a study of T-cell memory formation after mild COVID-19. TCRdb redid the calling of the 5' RACE reads with MiXCR, one entry per CDR3 protein. The top ten hold around 2% of the sample, which has about 130,000 distinct CDR3 sequences, approximately 5.9% seen once. The sequenced sample was PBMCs or a T cell subset sorted from them (not recorded which). The receptors come from an adult woman who had mild COVID-19 (a few samples of this study predate the infection). Cell type and time point are not known. CDR3s include the opening cysteine and the closing phenylalanine or tryptophan. The D gene is left open where the match is weak. Clone size appears in some rows only: once, few, many, or a class for an expanded clone.

>many|TRBJ1-1|.|TRBV4-1
TGCGCCAGCAGCACCCATGGGGAGCTTGAAGCTTTCTTT
CASSTHGELEAFF
>.|TRBJ2-5|.|TRBV11-2
TGTGCCAGCAGCTCGTTGCGGGGCCAACAAGAGACCCAGTACTTC
CASSSLRGQQETQYF
>.|TRBJ2-1|.|TRBV2
TGTGCCAGCAGGAAGAACAGGGAAACCTACAATGAGCAGTTCTTC
CASRKNRETYNEQFF
>few|TRBJ2-7|TRBD1|TRBV7-3
TGTGCCAGCAGCTTAGGCAGACAGGGGATCTACGAGCAGTACTTC
CASSLGRQGIYEQYF
>once|TRBJ2-2|TRBD2|TRBV7-2
TGTGACAGCAGCTTAGCGGGGACCCACACCGGGGAGCTGTTTTTT
CDSSLAGTHTGELFF
>few|TRBJ2-3|TRBD2|TRBV7-9
TGTGCCAGCAGCCAGCGGGAGGGCCCCGATACGCAGTATTTT
CASSQREGPDTQYF
>.|TRBJ2-1|.|TRBV11-3
TGTGCCAGCAGCTTGGGTGGAGGGCAGTTCTTC
CASSLGGGQFF
>many|TRBJ2-1|TRBD2|TRBV7-2
TGTGCCAGCAGCTTATCAGGGGGGGGACTAGCAGGTGCGAATGAGCAGTTCTTC
CASSLSGGGLAGANEQFF
>.|TRBJ2-3|TRBD2|TRBV20-1
TGCAGTGCTAGCCCCGGGACTAGCTCGGCAGATACGCAGTATTTT
CSASPGTSSADTQYF
>.|TRBJ2-3|TRBD1|TRBV12-3/TRBV12-4
TGTGCCAGCAGCAGGGCAGGGGGCTGGTCCACAGATACGCAGTATTTT
CASSRAGGWSTDTQYF
>.|TRBJ1-6|.|TRBV18
TGTGCCAGCTCACCGCAAGGCTTAGCCCCGAATTCACCCCTCCACTTT
CASSPQGLAPNSPLHF
>.|TRBJ1-2|TRBD1|TRBV7-2
TGTGCCAGCAGCTTAACCCCGACAGGGAACTATGGCTACACCTTC
CASSLTPTGNYGYTF